This T cell receptor beta chain was identified during a study of cytotoxic CD8 clonotypes in ibrutinib-treated CLL. General study results and limits: At progression, clonality fell back toward baseline after rising at ibrutinib response. Clonality at baseline surpassed age-matched healthy donors and tracked circulating CD8+ T-cell counts.

This clone was observed a single time. Antigen specificity is unknown. CDR1 is SQVTM and CDR2 is ANQGSEA in the germline V gene. The CDR3 loop spans 15 amino acids. Trimming took 0 bases from V and 0 from J, leaving 11 bases between them. The method was immunoSEQ multiplex PCR; TCRdb's version includes in-frame clones alone and lacks a portion of them. The sample has roughly 250,000 clones, 70% seen once. The clonotype comes from a human donor with chronic lymphocytic leukemia. J is TRBJ2-5 and V is TRBV29-1; D may correspond to TRBD1 or TRBD2 (5 bases each). The sample consisted of PBMCs, taken after 24 months of ibrutinib treatment. This CDR3 reads CSVEDPGRHQETQYF. In DNA form, the CDR3 reads TGCAGCGTTGAAGATCCGGGACGGCACCAAGAGACCCAGTACTTC.